This T cell receptor (beta chain) was sequenced for a study of human T cells and chemical hapten exposure. Looking at the study overall: Per-sample TCR yield variability stemmed mainly from small pooled library volume differences.

Findings and caveats of the study: DPC sensitization did not alter TCRs above 1 in 1000 frequency.

It was the library that attached unique molecular identifiers to individual cDNA molecules. TCRdb re-called the RACE reads with MiXCR, one entry per CDR3 protein. This table holds just under 350,000 distinct CDR3 sequences, roughly 6.9% found once. Time point in this sample: patch test 1, 2 weeks after DPC sensitization. Stated treatment: therapeutic diphenylcyclopropenone sensitization with weekly scalp DPC. This CDR3 region has 17 residues. V trimming: 3 bases; J trimming: 4 bases; junction bases outside the gene matches: 7. Germline CDR1 is LGHNA and CDR2 is YSLEER. Many counts were recorded for this clonotype. The antigen is unknown.

The material sequenced was whole blood, taken in connection with sensitization to the hapten diphenylcyclopropenone (DPC). V and J are TRBV4-3 and TRBJ2-1, with 12 positions matching TRBD2. This TCR was recovered from a woman aged 18-30 years with alopecia areata. Some clones in this sample may be carry-over from other donors' samples. In DNA, the CDR3 is TGCGCCAGCAGCCAGGCCTTACTAGCGGGGGGATACAATGAGCAGTTCTTC. As protein: CASSQALLAGGYNEQFF.